This TCR beta chain was documented in a study of blood T cell repertoires in COVID-19. As for the study in general: Samples of COVID-19 (acute and convalescent) were obtained from the United States, Italy and Spain.

This clone showed up just once. Germline loops: CDR1 SNHLY, CDR2 FYNNEI. Trimming removed 4 bases from V and 6 bases from J; junction bases left unmatched: 5. The CDR3 spans 15 residues. Repertoires were generated with immunoSEQ multiplex PCR, while TCRdb's copy carries only in-frame clones and drops some. The top ten hold roughly two fifths of the sample, which has over 120,000 clones, around 87% seen once. The rearrangement uses TRBV2 and TRBJ2-1, with TRBD2 identical over 11 bases. Source material: peripheral blood. The origin of this receptor is a man aged 50-59 years who had recovered from COVID-19. CDR3 in amino acids: CASSGSGGAFNEQFF. CDR3 DNA sequence: TGTGCCAGCAGTGGTAGCGGGGGGGCGTTCAATGAGCAGTTCTTC.